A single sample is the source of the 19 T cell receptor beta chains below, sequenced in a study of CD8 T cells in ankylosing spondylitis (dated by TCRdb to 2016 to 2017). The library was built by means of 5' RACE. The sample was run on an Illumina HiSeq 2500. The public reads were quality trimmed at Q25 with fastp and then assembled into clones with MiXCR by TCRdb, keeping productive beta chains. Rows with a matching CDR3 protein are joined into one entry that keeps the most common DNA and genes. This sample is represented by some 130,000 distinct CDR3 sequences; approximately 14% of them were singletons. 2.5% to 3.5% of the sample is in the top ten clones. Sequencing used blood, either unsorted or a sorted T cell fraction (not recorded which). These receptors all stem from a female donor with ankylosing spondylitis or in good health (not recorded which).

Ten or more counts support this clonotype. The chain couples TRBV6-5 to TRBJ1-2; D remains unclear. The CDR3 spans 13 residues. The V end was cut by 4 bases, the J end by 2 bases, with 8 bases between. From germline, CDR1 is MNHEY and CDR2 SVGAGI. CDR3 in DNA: TGTGCCAGCAGTTTCGACGGCAACTATGGCTACACCTTC. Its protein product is CASSFDGNYGYTF.

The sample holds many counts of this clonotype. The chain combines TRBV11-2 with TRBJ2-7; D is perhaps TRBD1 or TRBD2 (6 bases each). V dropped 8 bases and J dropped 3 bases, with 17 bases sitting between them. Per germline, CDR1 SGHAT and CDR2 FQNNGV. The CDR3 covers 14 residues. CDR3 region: CASRGQGGDYEQYF. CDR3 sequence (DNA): TGTGCCAGCCGGGGGCAGGGTGGGGACTACGAGCAGTACTTC.

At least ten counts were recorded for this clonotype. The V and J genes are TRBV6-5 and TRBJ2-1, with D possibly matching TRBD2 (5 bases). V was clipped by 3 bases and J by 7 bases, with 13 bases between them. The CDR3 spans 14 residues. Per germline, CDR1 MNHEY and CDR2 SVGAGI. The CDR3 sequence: CASSYSRTGNEQFF. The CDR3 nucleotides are TGTGCCAGCAGTTATTCCCGGACTGGTAATGAGCAGTTCTTC.

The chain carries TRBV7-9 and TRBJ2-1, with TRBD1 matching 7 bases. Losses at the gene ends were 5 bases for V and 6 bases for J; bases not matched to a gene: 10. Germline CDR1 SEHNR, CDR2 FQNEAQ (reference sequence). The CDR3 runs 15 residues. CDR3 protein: CASSARQGWGNEQFF. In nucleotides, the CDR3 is TGTGCCAGCAGCGCCCGACAGGGTTGGGGCAATGAGCAGTTCTTC.

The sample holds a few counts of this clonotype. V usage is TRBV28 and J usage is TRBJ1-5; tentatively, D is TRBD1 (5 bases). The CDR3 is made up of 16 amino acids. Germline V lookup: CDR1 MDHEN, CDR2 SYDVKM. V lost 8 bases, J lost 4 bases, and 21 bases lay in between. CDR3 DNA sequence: TGTGCCAGCGCTGCAAGTCCCGCAGGGCGAAATCAGCCCCAGCATTTT. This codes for CASAASPAGRNQPQHF.

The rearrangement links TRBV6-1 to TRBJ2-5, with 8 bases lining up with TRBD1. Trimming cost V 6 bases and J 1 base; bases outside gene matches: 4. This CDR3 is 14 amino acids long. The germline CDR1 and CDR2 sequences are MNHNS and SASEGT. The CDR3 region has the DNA TGTGCCAGCAGCCGGGACAGGATCCAAGAGACCCAGTACTTC. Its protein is CASSRDRIQETQYF.

CDR3 in amino acids: CSTLIGRRVNEQFF. CDR3 coding DNA: TGCAGTACTTTGATCGGGAGACGGGTCAATGAGCAGTTCTTC. The rearrangement joins TRBV20-1 to TRBJ2-1; possible D gene TRBD2, 6 bases. Germline CDR1 DFQATT, CDR2 SNEGSKA (reference sequence). V was clipped by 8 bases and J by 6 bases, with 20 bases between them. This CDR3 spans 14 amino acids.

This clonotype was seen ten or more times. CDR3: CSARVGGGTEAFF. CDR3 in DNA: TGCAGTGCTAGAGTTGGAGGGGGCACTGAAGCTTTCTTT. The chain carries TRBV20-1 and TRBJ1-1; D may be TRBD1 (6 bases). Germline V gene sequence: CDR1 DFQATT, CDR2 SNEGSKA (reference sequence). This CDR3 contains 13 residues. Trimming took off 1 base at V and 4 bases at J, with 10 bases between the two ends.

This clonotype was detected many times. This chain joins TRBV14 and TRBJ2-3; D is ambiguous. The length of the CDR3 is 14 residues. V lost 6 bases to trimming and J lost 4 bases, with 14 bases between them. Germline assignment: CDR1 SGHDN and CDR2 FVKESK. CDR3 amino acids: CASSPRLKADTQYF. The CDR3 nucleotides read TGTGCCAGCAGTCCCAGACTTAAGGCAGATACGCAGTATTTT.

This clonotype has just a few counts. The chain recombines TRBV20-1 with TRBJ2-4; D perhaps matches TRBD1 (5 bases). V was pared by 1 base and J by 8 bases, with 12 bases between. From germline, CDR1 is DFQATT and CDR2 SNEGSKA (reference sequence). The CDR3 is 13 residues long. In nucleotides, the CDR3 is TGCAGTGCTAGAGGGGGAAAAGGGGACATTCAGTACTTC. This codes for CSARGGKGDIQYF.

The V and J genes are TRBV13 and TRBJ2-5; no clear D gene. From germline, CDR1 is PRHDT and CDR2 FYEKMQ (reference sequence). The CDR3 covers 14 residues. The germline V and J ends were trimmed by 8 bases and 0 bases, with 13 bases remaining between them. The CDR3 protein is CASARTGYQETQYF. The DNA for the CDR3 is TGTGCCAGCGCTCGGACGGGCTACCAAGAGACCCAGTACTTC.

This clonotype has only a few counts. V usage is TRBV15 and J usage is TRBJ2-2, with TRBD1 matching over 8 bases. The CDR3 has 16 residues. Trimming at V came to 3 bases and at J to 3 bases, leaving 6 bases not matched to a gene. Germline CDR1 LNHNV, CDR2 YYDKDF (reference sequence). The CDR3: CATSRFNRGDTGELFF. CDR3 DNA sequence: TGTGCCACCAGCAGGTTTAACAGGGGGGACACCGGGGAGCTGTTTTTT.

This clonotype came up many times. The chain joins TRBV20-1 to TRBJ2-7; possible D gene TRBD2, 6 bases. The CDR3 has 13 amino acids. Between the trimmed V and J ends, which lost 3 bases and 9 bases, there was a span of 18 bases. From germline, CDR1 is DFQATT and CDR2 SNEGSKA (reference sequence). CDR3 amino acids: CSARVGTAAGQYF. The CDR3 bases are TGCAGTGCTAGGGTCGGGACTGCAGCGGGGCAGTACTTC.

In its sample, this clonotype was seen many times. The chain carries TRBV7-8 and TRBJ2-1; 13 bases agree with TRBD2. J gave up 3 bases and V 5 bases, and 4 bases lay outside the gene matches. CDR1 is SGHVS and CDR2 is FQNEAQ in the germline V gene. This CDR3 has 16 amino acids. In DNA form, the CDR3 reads TGTGCCAGCAGCAAAAGGACTAGCGGGAGCTACAATGAGCAGTTCTTC. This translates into CASSKRTSGSYNEQFF.

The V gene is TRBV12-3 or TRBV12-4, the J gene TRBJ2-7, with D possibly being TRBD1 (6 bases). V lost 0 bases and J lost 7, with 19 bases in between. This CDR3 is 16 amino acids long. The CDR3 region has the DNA TGTGCCAGCAGTTTAGCGGCTGCCCAGGGGTCGAGGGAGCAGTACTTC. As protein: CASSLAAAQGSREQYF.

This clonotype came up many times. The CDR3 bases are TGCGCCAGCAGCCAAGATACGGGGGCGACCTGGTACAATGAGCAGTTCTTC. It codes for CASSQDTGATWYNEQFF. The chain carries TRBV4-1 and TRBJ2-1; the D call may be TRBD1 or TRBD2 (6 bases each). Trimming removed 0 bases at V and 4 bases at J, with 16 bases between. Germline values: CDR1 MGHRA, CDR2 YSYEKL. The CDR3 consists of 17 residues.

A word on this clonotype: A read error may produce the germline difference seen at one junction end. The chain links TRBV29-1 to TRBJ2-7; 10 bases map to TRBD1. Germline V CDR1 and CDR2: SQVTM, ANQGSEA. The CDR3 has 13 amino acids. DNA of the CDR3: TGCAGCGTGCCGGGACAGGGGTCCTACCAGCAGTGCTTC. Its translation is CSVPGQGSYQQCF.

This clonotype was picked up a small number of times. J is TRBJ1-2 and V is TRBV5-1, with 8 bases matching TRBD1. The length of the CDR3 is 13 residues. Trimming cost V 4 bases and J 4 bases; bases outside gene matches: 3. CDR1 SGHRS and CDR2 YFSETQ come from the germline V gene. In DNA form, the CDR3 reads TGCGCCAGCAGCCCTGACAGGGGCTATGGCTACACCTTC. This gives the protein CASSPDRGYGYTF.

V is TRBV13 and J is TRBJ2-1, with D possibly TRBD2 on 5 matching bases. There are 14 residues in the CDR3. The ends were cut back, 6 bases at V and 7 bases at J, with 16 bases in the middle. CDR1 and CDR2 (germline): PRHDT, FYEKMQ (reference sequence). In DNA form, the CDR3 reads TGTGCCAGCAGGGCGTGGCGGGCGGTTAATGAGCAGTTCTTC. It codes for CASRAWRAVNEQFF.